A selection of T cell receptor beta chains follows, all from one sample in a study of T cells in localized non-small cell lung cancer. TCRdb's table, derived via immunoSEQ multiplex PCR, lists solely in-frame clones and lacks some. The sample records around 67,000 clones, approximately 87% being singletons. The sequences come from peripheral blood, collected before any cancer treatment. These receptors all stem from a woman between 40 and 69 years old with stage I lung adenocarcinoma. CDR3s include the opening cysteine and the closing phenylalanine or tryptophan. Each record gives: clone size, CDR3 length, D gene, J gene, V gene, CDR3 DNA, CDR3 protein. The D gene is left open where the match is weak. Clone sizes are given selectively: once, few, many, or a class where the clone is expanded.

clone_size: once
cdr3_length: 13
d_call: .
j_call: TRBJ2-5
v_call: TRBV29-1
cdr3_nt: TGCAGCGTTAAAGGCAGGTTGGGGGAGACCCAGTACTTC
cdr3_aa: CSVKGRLGETQYF

clone_size: .
cdr3_length: 13
d_call: TRBD1
j_call: TRBJ1-1
v_call: TRBV11-2
cdr3_nt: TGTGCCAGCAGCGGACAGGTGAACACTGAAGCTTTCTTT
cdr3_aa: CASSGQVNTEAFF

clone_size: .
cdr3_length: 17
d_call: TRBD1
j_call: TRBJ1-5
v_call: TRBV2
cdr3_nt: TGTGCCAGCAGTGAAGACTCCAACAGGGGGGGCAATCAGCCCCAGCATTTT
cdr3_aa: CASSEDSNRGGNQPQHF

clone_size: .
cdr3_length: 14
d_call: .
j_call: TRBJ2-1
v_call: TRBV7-2
cdr3_nt: TGTGCCAGCAGCTTGGAGAGACTAGTAAATGAGCAGTTCTTC
cdr3_aa: CASSLERLVNEQFF

clone_size: few
cdr3_length: 18
d_call: .
j_call: TRBJ1-3
v_call: TRBV19
cdr3_nt: TGTGCCAGTAGTAGCAGGTTCCGAGTGGGAGGCTCTGGAAACACCATATATTTT
cdr3_aa: CASSSRFRVGGSGNTIYF

clone_size: .
cdr3_length: 11
d_call: .
j_call: TRBJ1-2
v_call: TRBV28
cdr3_nt: TGTGCCAGCAGTTCATTCTATGGCTACACCTTC
cdr3_aa: CASSSFYGYTF

clone_size: .
cdr3_length: 13
d_call: .
j_call: TRBJ1-1
v_call: TRBV28
cdr3_nt: TGTGCCAGCAGTTTACTGGAGAACACTGAAGCTTTCTTT
cdr3_aa: CASSLLENTEAFF

clone_size: once
cdr3_length: 14
d_call: .
j_call: TRBJ2-7
v_call: TRBV28
cdr3_nt: TGTGCCAGCAGTTCAGGGACGGCACAGAGGGAGCAGTACTTC
cdr3_aa: CASSSGTAQREQYF

clone_size: few
cdr3_length: 16
d_call: .
j_call: TRBJ2-2
v_call: TRBV7-8
cdr3_nt: TGTGCCAGCAGCTTAGAGGCCGGGACACACACCGGGGAGCTGTTTTTT
cdr3_aa: CASSLEAGTHTGELFF

clone_size: .
cdr3_length: 16
d_call: TRBD1
j_call: TRBJ1-2
v_call: TRBV19
cdr3_nt: TGTGCCAGTAGTGCTCGCCGAGGACAGGGGAACTATGGCTACACCTTC
cdr3_aa: CASSARRGQGNYGYTF

clone_size: .
cdr3_length: 19
d_call: TRBD2
j_call: TRBJ2-2
v_call: TRBV7-6
cdr3_nt: TGTGCCAGCAGGATCGGGACTAGCGGGGAGAGGGCGAACACCGGGGAGCTGTTTTTT
cdr3_aa: CASRIGTSGERANTGELFF

clone_size: .
cdr3_length: 14
d_call: .
j_call: TRBJ1-1
v_call: TRBV4-2
cdr3_nt: TGTGCCAGCAGCCAAGAACCAGGGAACACTGAAGCTTTCTTT
cdr3_aa: CASSQEPGNTEAFF

clone_size: .
cdr3_length: 13
d_call: .
j_call: TRBJ2-5
v_call: TRBV7-8
cdr3_nt: TGTGCCAGCAGCTTAGATAAGGCAGAGACCCAGTACTTC
cdr3_aa: CASSLDKAETQYF

clone_size: .
cdr3_length: 15
d_call: TRBD2
j_call: TRBJ2-1
v_call: TRBV30
cdr3_nt: TGTGCCTGGACCGTACGGCTAGCGGGAGTCAATGAGCAGTTCTTC
cdr3_aa: CAWTVRLAGVNEQFF

clone_size: once
cdr3_length: 14
d_call: TRBD1
j_call: TRBJ1-5
v_call: TRBV28
cdr3_nt: TGTGCCAGCAGTTTGCAGGGGGTTAATCAGCCCCAGCATTTT
cdr3_aa: CASSLQGVNQPQHF

clone_size: .
cdr3_length: 11
d_call: .
j_call: TRBJ1-2
v_call: TRBV20-1
cdr3_nt: TGCAGTGCTAGACGGCAGGGCGGCTACACCTTC
cdr3_aa: CSARRQGGYTF

clone_size: .
cdr3_length: 15
d_call: TRBD1
j_call: TRBJ1-2
v_call: TRBV7-2
cdr3_nt: TGTGCCAGCAGCTTAGTGGGGACAGAGAACTATGGCTACACCTTC
cdr3_aa: CASSLVGTENYGYTF

clone_size: once
cdr3_length: 15
d_call: .
j_call: TRBJ1-1
v_call: TRBV7-8
cdr3_nt: TGTGCCAGCAGCTCACCTCACCAGGGCGCCCCTGAAGCTTTCTTT
cdr3_aa: CASSSPHQGAPEAFF

clone_size: .
cdr3_length: 14
d_call: .
j_call: TRBJ2-7
v_call: TRBV9
cdr3_nt: TGTGCCAGCAGCGTACAAACTAACTCCTACGAGCAGTACTTC
cdr3_aa: CASSVQTNSYEQYF

clone_size: .
cdr3_length: 15
d_call: TRBD1
j_call: TRBJ2-7
v_call: TRBV14
cdr3_nt: TGTGCCAGCAGCCAGGGACAGGGAAGGCGCTACGAGCAGTACTTC
cdr3_aa: CASSQGQGRRYEQYF

clone_size: .
cdr3_length: 15
d_call: TRBD1
j_call: TRBJ1-5
v_call: TRBV6-1
cdr3_nt: TGTGCCAGCAGTGAACTAGGACAGGGGAGCCAGCCCCAGCATTTT
cdr3_aa: CASSELGQGSQPQHF

clone_size: .
cdr3_length: 15
d_call: .
j_call: TRBJ1-5
v_call: TRBV6-4
cdr3_nt: TGTGCCAGCATTGTGGGCAGGGATAGCAATCAGCCCCAGCATTTT
cdr3_aa: CASIVGRDSNQPQHF

clone_size: .
cdr3_length: 11
d_call: TRBD1
j_call: TRBJ2-7
v_call: TRBV20-1
cdr3_nt: TGCAGCGGTGACAGGGCCTACGAGCAGTACTTC
cdr3_aa: CSGDRAYEQYF

clone_size: .
cdr3_length: 13
d_call: .
j_call: TRBJ1-2
v_call: TRBV6-6
cdr3_nt: TGTGCCAGCAGACCTGACCTGGAGTATGGCTACACCTTC
cdr3_aa: CASRPDLEYGYTF

clone_size: .
cdr3_length: 13
d_call: .
j_call: TRBJ1-1
v_call: TRBV5-1
cdr3_nt: TGCGCCAGCAGCATGACGGTGAACACTGAAGCTTTCTTT
cdr3_aa: CASSMTVNTEAFF

clone_size: .
cdr3_length: 15
d_call: .
j_call: TRBJ1-5
v_call: TRBV28
cdr3_nt: TGTGCCAGCAGATCAGCGAGGGGGGTTGGACAGCCCCAGCATTTT
cdr3_aa: CASRSARGVGQPQHF

clone_size: .
cdr3_length: 15
d_call: TRBD1
j_call: TRBJ1-2
v_call: TRBV5-4
cdr3_nt: TGTGCCAGCAGCTTGGAGCAGGGGGCGTTAGGTGGCTACACCTTC
cdr3_aa: CASSLEQGALGGYTF

clone_size: .
cdr3_length: 12
d_call: .
j_call: TRBJ1-3
v_call: TRBV18
cdr3_nt: TGTGCCAGCTCACCCCCATCGGACACCATATATTTT
cdr3_aa: CASSPPSDTIYF

clone_size: .
cdr3_length: 12
d_call: .
j_call: TRBJ2-7
v_call: TRBV18
cdr3_nt: TGTGCCAGCTCCCCCGCAGGGGACGAGCAGTACTTC
cdr3_aa: CASSPAGDEQYF

clone_size: .
cdr3_length: 14
d_call: TRBD1
j_call: TRBJ2-7
v_call: TRBV5-1
cdr3_nt: TGCGCCAGCAGCCAGACAGGGTCCGGATACGAGCAGTACTTC
cdr3_aa: CASSQTGSGYEQYF

clone_size: .
cdr3_length: 15
d_call: TRBD1
j_call: TRBJ1-1
v_call: TRBV5-1
cdr3_nt: TGCGCCAGCAGCCCTCTGACAGGGTCGAACACTGAAGCTTTCTTT
cdr3_aa: CASSPLTGSNTEAFF

clone_size: .
cdr3_length: 14
d_call: TRBD1
j_call: TRBJ1-3
v_call: TRBV9
cdr3_nt: TGTGCCAGCAGCCCGGGGACAGGGGGAAACACCATATATTTT
cdr3_aa: CASSPGTGGNTIYF

clone_size: .
cdr3_length: 14
d_call: .
j_call: TRBJ1-2
v_call: TRBV28
cdr3_nt: TGTGCCAGCAGTTCCCCCCTTAGCAACTATGGCTACACCTTC
cdr3_aa: CASSSPLSNYGYTF

clone_size: once
cdr3_length: 16
d_call: TRBD2
j_call: TRBJ2-3
v_call: TRBV7-8
cdr3_nt: TGTGCCAGCAGCTTAATAGCTAGCGGGAGGACAGATACGCAGTATTTT
cdr3_aa: CASSLIASGRTDTQYF

clone_size: .
cdr3_length: 16
d_call: .
j_call: TRBJ1-2
v_call: TRBV25-1
cdr3_nt: TGTGCCAGCAGTGCCTCCGGGACGGGGGTGGCCTATGGCTACACCTTC
cdr3_aa: CASSASGTGVAYGYTF

clone_size: .
cdr3_length: 15
d_call: .
j_call: TRBJ2-7
v_call: TRBV5-1
cdr3_nt: TGCGCCAGCAGCTTGGCAACAGAACCTACCTACGAGCAGTACTTC
cdr3_aa: CASSLATEPTYEQYF

clone_size: .
cdr3_length: 14
d_call: .
j_call: TRBJ2-7
v_call: TRBV27
cdr3_nt: TGTGCCAGCAGTTCTAGGGCAGGGTACCACGAGCAGTACTTC
cdr3_aa: CASSSRAGYHEQYF